The 24 T cell receptor beta chains listed next were all sequenced from one sample in a study of tumor and adjacent non-tumor tissue in lung cancer. No cell sorting was done before RNA was extracted from the tissue. Three rounds of nested PCR, following a modified ARM-PCR protocol, produced the TCRbeta library. TCRdb re-called the multiplex PCR reads with MiXCR, one entry per CDR3 protein. The profile covers about 78,000 distinct CDR3 sequences, with 80% appearing a single time and 13% taken by the ten largest. What was sequenced was lung tumor tissue. The receptors come from a woman in her 50s with non-small cell lung cancer.

The table lists this clonotype with a count of one. Germline is not matched at one junction end, which may reflect a read error. V is TRBV6-1 and J is TRBJ1-1; 10 nucleotides match TRBD1. CDR3 length equals 15 residues. Germline V gene sequence: CDR1 MNHNS, CDR2 SASEGT. The CDR3 here is CAGSGRQGARTEAFF. Written as DNA, the CDR3 is TGTGCCGGCAGTGGTAGACAGGGGGCGCGTACTGAAGCTTTCTTT.

As concerns this clonotype: Mismatch with germline at one junction end may stem from a read error. The chain is built from TRBV6-2 or TRBV6-3 and TRBJ2-3, with 9 bases identical to TRBD2. The CDR3 consists of 14 residues. The germline V gene has CDR1 MNHEY and CDR2 SVGEGT. As DNA, the CDR3 is TGTACCAGCAGTTATGGGACTAGCCGCTATACGCAATATTTT. It is translated as CTSSYGTSRYTQYF.

A remark on this clonotype: Its ends do not fully match the called genes, so a read error is possible. The chain links TRBV2 to TRBJ1-2; the D gene is possibly TRBD1 (5 bases). The CDR3 totals 14 residues. Germline-derived CDR1 and CDR2 are SNHLY and FYNNEI. In DNA, the CDR3 is TGTGCCAGCATTGAAGCGCGACAGAACTATGGCTACACCTTC. This sequence encodes CASIEARQNYGYTF.

Concerning this clonotype itself: One end of the junction fails to match germline, which may point to a read error. V gene TRBV6-6 combines with J gene TRBJ2-1; D tentatively fits TRBD1 or TRBD2 (5 bases each). Germline assignment: CDR1 MNHNY and CDR2 SVGAGI (reference sequence). This CDR3 has 11 residues. DNA of the CDR3: TGTGCTGAGGGGAGAGGGAATGAGCAGTTTTTC. Its protein product is CAEGRGNEQFF.

Of note for this clonotype: The conserved closing phenylalanine or tryptophan is absent in this CDR3, likely reflecting a read error. The chain combines TRBV7-9 with TRBJ2-5, with D maybe TRBD2 (7 bases). The CDR3 totals 16 residues. V was pared by 2 bases and J by 3 bases, with 16 bases between. The germline gives CDR1 SEHNR, CDR2 FQNEAQ (reference sequence). In DNA, the CDR3 is TGTGCCAGCAGCTTATGGGGAGGGGGAAATAAAGAGACCCAGTACGTC. Translation gives CASSLWGGGNKETQYV.

Regarding this clonotype: A junction boundary mismatches the germline segment, possibly from a read error. This chain connects TRBV29-1 to TRBJ1-3; D is ambiguous. Germline values: CDR1 SQVTM, CDR2 ANQGSEA. This CDR3 comprises 15 residues. The CDR3 protein is CSVDSGSGFGNIIYF. DNA for the CDR3: TGTAGCGTTGACTCGGGCAGCGGCTTTGGAAACATCATATATTTT.

Concerning this clonotype itself: No conserved phenylalanine or tryptophan ends this CDR3, so it is likely a read error. The DNA is omitted, as the CDR3 cannot be located on it reliably, and the CDR3 follows TCRdb's listing. The V gene is TRBV24-1, the J gene TRBJ2-2; the table calls TRBD1, which could not be checked here. CDR1 and CDR2 (germline): KGHDR, SFDVKD. With termini counted, the CDR3 has 12 amino acids. CDR3 region: CATEGGIGELLY.

Remarks on this clonotype: Sequence at one end of the junction differs from germline and may be a read error. This chain uses TRBV20-1 with TRBJ1-4; D is unresolved. Germline V gene lookup returns CDR1 DFQATT and CDR2 SNEGSKA (reference sequence). This CDR3 is 13 amino acids long. CDR3 sequence (DNA): TGCAGTACTAGAAAGGGCCTTAATGAAAAACTGTTTTTT. Translation gives CSTRKGLNEKLFF.

Comments on this clonotype: One end of the junction is discordant with germline, which a read error may explain. V usage is TRBV4-3 and J usage is TRBJ2-7; weak D call: TRBD1 (6 bases). Germline V gene data show CDR1 as LGHNA and CDR2 as YSLEER. The CDR3 runs 14 residues. The CDR3 coding sequence is TGCACCAGCAGCCACACAGGGATTTTGGACGAGCAGTACTTC. This encodes CTSSHTGILDEQYF.

In the case of this clonotype: An end of the junction differs from the germline gene, which may be a read error. This chain uses TRBV6-1 with TRBJ1-4, with D hard to call. This CDR3 has 17 residues. CDR1 is MNHNS, CDR2 SASEGT, per germline. The DNA of the CDR3 is TGTACCAGCAGTGAGACCCTAGATACTGCAACTAATGAAAAACTGTTTTTT. This sequence encodes CTSSETLDTATNEKLFF.

Turning to this clonotype: An end of the junction differs from the germline gene, which may be a read error. The chain links TRBV4-1 to TRBJ2-1; 9 bases map to TRBD2. Germline V gives CDR1 MGHRA, CDR2 YSYEKL. This CDR3 comprises 16 residues. CDR3 protein: CAISRRLAETYNEQFF. CDR3 sequence (DNA): TGCGCCATCAGCCGCAGACTAGCGGAGACCTATAATGAGCAGTTCTTC.

A note on this clonotype: This CDR3 fails to terminate in the conserved phenylalanine or tryptophan, so it likely reflects a read error. The chain is built from TRBV20-1 and TRBJ1-1; no clear D gene. This CDR3 comprises 14 residues. CDR1 and CDR2 from the germline V gene are DFQATT and SNEGSKA (reference sequence). CDR3 protein: CSANGRGENAEAFS. DNA of the CDR3: TGCAGTGCTAACGGGCGCGGAGAGAACGCTGAAGCTTTCTCT.

This clonotype was seen only once. The junction departs from germline at one end; a sequencing error may be responsible. The chain couples TRBV6-1 to TRBJ1-6, with D perhaps TRBD1 (6 bases). CDR1 and CDR2 from the germline V gene are MNHNS and SASEGT. This CDR3 contains 16 residues. The CDR3 reads CASSEAPGAVNSPLHF. Written as DNA, the CDR3 is TGTGCCAGTAGTGAAGCGCCAGGGGCAGTTAATTCACCCCTCCACTTT.

Notes on this clonotype: A junction boundary mismatches the germline segment, possibly from a read error. This chain joins TRBV12-3 or TRBV12-4 and TRBJ2-7; the match to TRBD2 covers 7 bases. The CDR3 is 18 residues long. The CDR3 sequence: CANSLTAGLHRYGYEQYF. CDR3 nucleotides: TGTGCCAACAGTTTAACAGCGGGACTACATCGATATGGGTACGAGCAGTACTTC.

Concerning this clonotype itself: Without the conserved terminal phenylalanine or tryptophan, this CDR3 likely stems from a read error. This chain joins TRBV6-1 and TRBJ2-3; a possible D gene is TRBD2 (6 bases). Germline lookup yields CDR1 MNHNS and CDR2 SASEGT. This CDR3 contains 14 residues. The CDR3 bases are TGTGACAGCAGTGAAGGCGGGGATCTGGATACGCAGTATTTG. Translating gives CDSSEGGDLDTQYL.

The chain is built from TRBV20-1 and TRBJ2-7; TRBD1 agrees at 9 bases. This CDR3 has 15 amino acids. J gave up 4 bases and V 7 bases, and 14 bases lay outside the gene matches. Germline loops: CDR1 DFQATT, CDR2 SNEGSKA (reference sequence). The DNA for the CDR3 is TGCAGTGAGTTGCCGGGACAGGGAATGGCTTACGAGCAGTACTTC. Translating it yields CSELPGQGMAYEQYF.

This clonotype has just one count. This chain joins TRBV4-1 and TRBJ1-3, with D unclear. Germline V lookup: CDR1 MGHRA, CDR2 YSYEKL. V dropped 2 bases and J dropped 12 bases, with 23 bases sitting between them. This CDR3 is built from 16 residues. DNA of the CDR3: TGCGCCAGCAGCCAAAGGGAGGGTACCTCTGGAAACGTCATATATTTT. Translated, it gives CASSQREGTSGNVIYF.

As for this clonotype: One end of the junction fails to match germline, which may point to a read error. The chain carries TRBV6-1 and TRBJ1-2, with D unresolved. The length of the CDR3 is 14 residues. CDR1 and CDR2 from the germline V gene are MNHNS and SASEGT. The CDR3 DNA reads TGTGCCAGCAACAAAGGACCACAACTTTATGGCTACACGTTC. Translated, it gives CASNKGPQLYGYTF.

To note about this clonotype: Mismatch with germline at one junction end may stem from a read error. The rearrangement links TRBV6-1 to TRBJ2-1; D may correspond to TRBD1 or TRBD2 (5 bases each). The CDR3 is 15 amino acids. Germline V gives CDR1 MNHNS, CDR2 SASEGT. CDR3 sequence (DNA): TGTACCAGCAGCGCCCGGGACGGGACCTACAATGAGCGGTTCTTC. Residues: CTSSARDGTYNERFF.

Concerning this clonotype: The CDR3 end shows no conserved phenylalanine or tryptophan, and so a read error is likely. The chain couples TRBV20-1 to TRBJ2-5; TRBD1 is a possible D gene (6 bases). Germline assignment: CDR1 DFQATT and CDR2 SNEGSKA (reference sequence). V was clipped by 0 bases and J by 9 bases, with 20 bases between them. The CDR3 sequence is 15 residues long. The CDR3 region is CSARDDQGIMDSQYL. The CDR3 nucleotides are TGCAGTGCTAGAGATGATCAGGGGATAATGGACTCCCAGTACCTC.

The sample holds one count of this clonotype. The germline gene is not matched at one end of the junction; a read error may be the cause. This rearrangement joins TRBV11-2 to TRBJ2-1, with D perhaps assigned TRBD1 or TRBD2 (7 bases each). The germline gives CDR1 SGHAT, CDR2 FQNNGV. CDR3 length: 15 amino acids. CDR3 nucleotide sequence: TGTGCCAGCAGCAAATGGGGAGGGGGCTACTATGAGCAGTTCTTC. Protein sequence: CASSKWGGGYYEQFF.

On this clonotype itself: No conserved phenylalanine or tryptophan is present at the end of the CDR3, so a read error is the likely explanation. V and J are TRBV11-3 and TRBJ2-1, with 8 bases lining up with TRBD2. The CDR3 contains 16 residues. V lost 5 bases and J lost 8; bases outside the gene matches: 14. Germline assignment: CDR1 SGHNT and CDR2 YENEEA. The CDR3 loop is CASSPVLAVGVHEQFL. CDR3 coding DNA: TGTGCCAGCAGCCCCGTACTAGCGGTAGGAGTTCATGAGCAGTTCTTA.

A remark on this clonotype: A junction end diverges from the germline sequence, so it may reflect a read error. J is TRBJ2-4 and V is TRBV20-1, with 13 bases matching TRBD2. From germline, CDR1 is DFQATT and CDR2 SNEGSKA (reference sequence). This CDR3 region has 15 residues. The CDR3 reads CSGTSGTLAENIQYF. DNA of the CDR3: TGCAGCGGGACTAGCGGGACCCTAGCCGAAAACATTCAGTACTTT.

Details on this clonotype: A read error may produce the germline difference seen at one junction end. J is TRBJ1-1 and V is TRBV6-1, with 8 nucleotides matching TRBD1. The germline CDR1 and CDR2 sequences are MNHNS and SASEGT. There are 13 residues in the CDR3. The CDR3 sequence: CASRDRDRTEALF. DNA for the CDR3: TGTGCCAGCAGGGACAGGGACCGTACTGAAGCTTTGTTT.